A single sample gave rise to the 25 T cell receptor beta chains below, sequenced in a study of T cell responses to AZD1222 COVID-19 vaccine. Using immunoSEQ multiplex PCR, the repertoire was profiled, and TCRdb retains in-frame clones only, with some absent. The profile shows some 180,000 clones, around nine tenths of them singletons. Sequences were derived from peripheral blood, sampled 28 days after the second AZD1222 dose. The receptors shown here come from an adult who received the AZD1222 COVID-19 vaccine.

In this sample, this clone turned up once. V is TRBV4-1 and J is TRBJ2-7, with D perhaps TRBD2 (5 bases). CDR3 length: 15 residues. The V and J ends lost 4 bases and 0 bases respectively, with 13 bases between them. CDR1 MGHRA and CDR2 YSYEKL come from the germline V gene. The CDR3 sequence: CASSLTRGDSYEQYF. CDR3 nucleotides: TGCGCCAGCAGCCTGACACGGGGAGACTCCTACGAGCAGTACTTC.

The CDR3 here is CASAAGTGFGNTIYF. CDR3 coding DNA: TGTGCCAGCGCTGCCGGGACAGGGTTTGGAAACACCATATATTTT. The gene calls are TRBV6-5 and TRBJ1-3, with 9 bases matching TRBD1. V trimming: 8 bases; J trimming: 3 bases; junction bases outside the gene matches: 8. Germline CDR1 reads MNHEY; CDR2 reads SVGAGI. CDR3 length equals 15 residues.

V and J are TRBV4-1 and TRBJ2-7, with 8 nucleotides matching TRBD1. With V trimmed by 1 base and J by 5 bases, 4 bases remained unmatched. There are 14 residues in the CDR3. Germline V lookup: CDR1 MGHRA, CDR2 YSYEKL. CDR3 sequence: CASSQGTGRDEQYF. The CDR3 DNA reads TGCGCCAGCAGCCAAGGGACAGGGCGCGACGAGCAGTACTTC.

This clone has more than one count but fewer than ten. The rearrangement uses TRBV5-6 and TRBJ1-6, with 9 bases lining up with TRBD1. Germline values: CDR1 SGHDT, CDR2 YYEEEE. CDR3 length: 14 amino acids. V was pared by 1 base and J by 7 bases, with 0 bases of the junction left unmatched. The CDR3 nucleotides are TGTGCCAGCAGCTTGACAGGGGGCAATTCACCCCTCCACTTT. Its translation: CASSLTGGNSPLHF.

The chain uses TRBV9 and TRBJ1-3; 9 bases agree with TRBD1. The germline CDR1 and CDR2 sequences are SGDLS and YYNGEE. The CDR3 totals 16 residues. V shed 2 bases, J shed 2 bases, and the junction held 5 bases outside the gene matches. CDR3 DNA sequence: TGTGCCAGCAGCGTGGGACAGGGAAGTGCTGGAAACACCATATATTTT. The encoded protein is CASSVGQGSAGNTIYF.

The chain recombines TRBV14 with TRBJ2-7; D may be TRBD1 (6 bases). Trimming took 0 bases from V and 3 from J, leaving 15 bases between them. CDR1 is SGHDN and CDR2 is FVKESK in the germline V gene. The CDR3 is made up of 16 amino acids. The CDR3 sequence is CASSQDMGDKDYEQYF. The CDR3 DNA is TGTGCCAGCAGCCAAGATATGGGGGACAAGGACTACGAGCAGTACTTC.

The V and J genes are TRBV9 and TRBJ1-4; 11 nucleotides line up with TRBD1. CDR3 length equals 15 residues. The V gene end was trimmed by 4 bases and the J gene end by 7 bases; junction bases not matched to a gene: 6. Germline V gives CDR1 SGDLS, CDR2 YYNGEE. CDR3 residues: CASSFGQGAGEKLFF. CDR3 nucleotides: TGTGCCAGCAGCTTCGGACAGGGGGCCGGTGAAAAACTGTTTTTT.

V is TRBV14 and J is TRBJ1-1; 11 bases are shared with TRBD1. The junction had 3 bases not matched to a gene; V was cut back by 0 bases and J by 3 bases. The CDR3 has 16 residues. Germline values: CDR1 SGHDN, CDR2 FVKESK. As DNA, the CDR3 is TGTGCCAGCAGCCAAGATTTGGGACAGGGGGACACTGAAGCTTTCTTT. This codes for CASSQDLGQGDTEAFF. Supplemented by reference TRBV14 and TRBJ1-1, the full variable domain reads EAGVTQFPSHSVIEKGQTVTLRCDPISGHDNLYWYRRVMGKEIKFLLHFVKESKQDESGMPNNRFLAERTGGTYSTLKVQPAELEDSGVYFCASSQDLGQGDTEAFFGQGTRLTVV.

The chain carries TRBV18 and TRBJ2-5; D is possibly TRBD1 or TRBD2 (5 bases each). Germline CDR1 is KGHSH and CDR2 is LQKENI. CDR3 length: 16 amino acids. Trimming pared 5 bases from V and 5 bases from J, leaving 21 bases between. The CDR3 loop reads CASSSLTRGAWETQYF. In DNA form, the CDR3 reads TGTGCCAGCTCATCTCTCACACGGGGCGCGTGGGAGACCCAGTACTTC.

In its sample, this clone was seen once. The J gene is TRBJ1-1, the V gene TRBV3-1 (or the pseudogene TRBV3-2); the D gene is possibly TRBD1 (6 bases). Germline CDR1 is LGHDT and CDR2 is YNNKEL (reference sequence). V was clipped by 0 bases and J by 4 bases, with 12 bases between them. CDR3 length equals 15 residues. The CDR3 region has the DNA TGTGCCAGCAGCCAAGAGTCGGCAGGGGCCACTGAAGCTTTCTTT. Its translation: CASSQESAGATEAFF.

The rearrangement uses TRBV11-3 and TRBJ2-2, with a possible D match to TRBD2 (6 bases). The V and J ends lost 4 bases and 4 bases respectively, with 13 bases between them. Looked up from germline, CDR1 is SGHNT and CDR2 is YENEEA. The CDR3 covers 15 residues. The CDR3 loop is CASSSRGAGTGELFF. In DNA, the CDR3 is TGTGCCAGCAGCTCGCGGGGCGCGGGCACCGGGGAGCTGTTTTTT.

The V and J genes are TRBV5-4 and TRBJ2-7; tentatively, D is TRBD2 (7 bases). V lost 5 bases, J lost 6 bases, and 18 bases lay in between. Germline-derived CDR1 and CDR2 are SGHNT and YYREEE (reference sequence). There are 14 residues in the CDR3. The CDR3 DNA sequence: TGTGCCAGCAGTCACGGGGGGACATCCCTCGAGCAGTACTTC. It specifies CASSHGGTSLEQYF.

The CDR3 DNA sequence: TGTGCCAGCAGCTCCCAGGGGCAGGGGGTCTACGAGCAGTACTTC. Its translation: CASSSQGQGVYEQYF. The chain is built from TRBV5-4 and TRBJ2-7; 7 nucleotides align to TRBD1. J gave up 3 bases and V 3 bases, and 9 bases lay outside the gene matches. The CDR3 is 15 amino acids. Germline V gene lookup returns CDR1 SGHNT and CDR2 YYREEE (reference sequence).

The sample holds a few counts of this clone. The chain recombines TRBV19 with TRBJ1-1; D gene unclear. With 5 bases removed from V and 2 bases from J, the gap between germline ends came to 9 bases. Germline-derived CDR1 and CDR2 are LNHDA and SQIVND (reference sequence). The CDR3 is 13 amino acids. In DNA form, the CDR3 reads TGTGCCAGTAGTTTACAGTATAACACTGAAGCTTTCTTT. Residues: CASSLQYNTEAFF.

The chain recombines TRBV7-8 with TRBJ2-6; 12 positions agree with TRBD2. From germline, CDR1 is SGHVS and CDR2 FQNEAQ. The ends lost 5 bases at V and 2 bases at J; junction bases unmatched: 7. This CDR3 is 18 amino acids long. CDR3: CASSPSGGASPGANVLTF. In nucleotides, the CDR3 is TGTGCCAGCAGCCCTAGCGGGGGGGCCTCGCCTGGGGCCAACGTCCTGACTTTC.

This clone was found once. J is TRBJ1-5 and V is TRBV19; the D gene is possibly TRBD1 (5 bases). CDR3 length: 19 residues. V lost 5 bases to trimming and J lost 0 bases, with 23 bases between them. From germline, CDR1 is LNHDA and CDR2 SQIVND (reference sequence). CDR3 protein: CASSYSPDTTDYSNQPQHF. The CDR3, as DNA: TGTGCCAGTAGTTACTCCCCGGACACTACCGATTATAGCAATCAGCCCCAGCATTTT.

This clone was found once. This chain uses TRBV19 with TRBJ1-6; D not certain. This CDR3 contains 15 residues. Germline CDR1 and CDR2: LNHDA and SQIVND (reference sequence). V was clipped by 11 bases and J by 0 bases, with 14 bases between them. CDR3 nucleotide sequence: TGTGCCCCCCGAGGCGGCCGCTCCTATAATTCACCCCTCCACTTT. Encoded protein: CAPRGGRSYNSPLHF.

The chain combines TRBV9 with TRBJ2-7, with a possible D match to TRBD1 (5 bases). The length of the CDR3 is 12 residues. Germline V CDR1 and CDR2: SGDLS, YYNGEE. Trimming removed 4 bases at V and 6 bases at J, with 11 bases between. The CDR3 DNA sequence: TGTGCCAGCAGCCCCGGAAGGGGCGAGCAGTACTTC. Residues: CASSPGRGEQYF.

This chain links TRBV6-5 with TRBJ2-5; D possibly corresponds to TRBD2 (5 bases). Germline CDR1 MNHEY, CDR2 SVGAGI. V was clipped by 2 bases and J by 1 base, with 8 bases between them. This CDR3 has 14 amino acids. CDR3 amino acids: CASSYVGSQETQYF. The CDR3 coding sequence is TGTGCCAGCAGTTACGTGGGGAGCCAAGAGACCCAGTACTTC.

The genes are TRBV6-2 or TRBV6-3 and TRBJ2-3; TRBD2 is a possible D gene (5 bases). The V end lost 6 bases, the J end lost 8 bases, and 21 bases lay between the germline ends. This CDR3 has 15 amino acids. Germline lookup yields CDR1 MNHEY and CDR2 SVGEGT. CDR3: CASSNGGPRVGTQYF. For the CDR3, the DNA is TGTGCCAGCAGCAATGGCGGGCCGCGCGTAGGTACGCAGTATTTT.

DNA of the CDR3: TGCGCCAGCAGCTTGCGAATCGGGGGGGCATCGGGCGAGCAGTACTTC. This sequence encodes CASSLRIGGASGEQYF. The chain joins TRBV5-1 to TRBJ2-7, with 8 bases that match TRBD2. The ends lost 1 base at V and 6 bases at J; junction bases unmatched: 12. CDR3 size: 16 residues. Germline CDR1 and CDR2: SGHRS and YFSETQ.

This clone was observed a single time. This chain connects TRBV11-1 to TRBJ1-3; D is ambiguous. The CDR3 length is 14 residues. Looked up from germline, CDR1 is SGHAT and CDR2 is FQDESV (reference sequence). Trimming left V 5 bases short and J 0 bases short, with 8 bases between. CDR3 bases: TGTGCCAGCAGCCACGTTAACTCTGGAAACACCATATATTTT. Its protein product is CASSHVNSGNTIYF. The variable domain in full, completed from reference TRBV11-1 and TRBJ1-3, reads EAEVAQSPRYKITEKSQAVAFWCDPISGHATLYWYRQILGQGPELLVQFQDESVVDDSQLPKDRFSAERLKGVDSTLKIQPAELGDSAMYLCASSHVNSGNTIYFGEGSWLTVV.

This sequence joins TRBV5-5 and TRBJ1-5, with a possible D match to TRBD1 (6 bases). V shed 6 bases and J shed 5 bases, with 21 bases lying between them. The CDR3 is made up of 16 amino acids. Germline assignment: CDR1 SGHKS and CDR2 YYEKEE (reference sequence). The CDR3 here is CASNRGGGAGYQPQHF. In nucleotides, the CDR3 is TGTGCCAGCAACAGAGGGGGAGGAGCAGGTTATCAGCCCCAGCATTTT.

V gene TRBV5-1 combines with J gene TRBJ2-5; D gene unclear. From germline, CDR1 is SGHRS and CDR2 YFSETQ. The CDR3 consists of 14 residues. Trimming removed 1 base at V and 1 base at J, with 8 bases between. CDR3 DNA sequence: TGCGCCAGCAGCTTGATTTGGGGCCAAGAGACCCAGTACTTC. It is translated as CASSLIWGQETQYF.

V and J are TRBV7-6 and TRBJ1-1; 12 nucleotides agree with TRBD1. Germline trimming cut 5 bases from V and 7 bases from J; bases unmatched to any gene: 8. This CDR3 contains 15 residues. Germline V gives CDR1 SGHVS, CDR2 FNYEAQ. Here the CDR3 reads CASSRGQGAYSEAFF. The CDR3 nucleotides are TGTGCCAGCAGCAGGGGACAGGGGGCATATAGTGAAGCTTTCTTT.